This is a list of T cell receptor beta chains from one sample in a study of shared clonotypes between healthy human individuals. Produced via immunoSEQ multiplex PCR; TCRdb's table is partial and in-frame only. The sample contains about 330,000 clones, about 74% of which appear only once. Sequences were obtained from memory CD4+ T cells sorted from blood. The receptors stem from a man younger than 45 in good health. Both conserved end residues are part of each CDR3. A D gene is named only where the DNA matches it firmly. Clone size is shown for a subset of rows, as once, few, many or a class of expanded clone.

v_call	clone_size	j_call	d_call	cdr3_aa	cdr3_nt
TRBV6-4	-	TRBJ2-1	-	CASSKRGGSYNEQFF	TGTGCCAGCAGTAAGAGAGGCGGCTCCTACAATGAGCAGTTCTTC
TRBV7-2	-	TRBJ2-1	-	CASSLDRASNEQFF	TGTGCCAGCAGCTTAGATCGGGCCTCCAATGAGCAGTTCTTC
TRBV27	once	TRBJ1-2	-	CASSPEAEWGYTF	TGTGCCAGCAGCCCGGAGGCCGAGTGGGGCTACACCTTC
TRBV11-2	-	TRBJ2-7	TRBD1	CASSRPGQGYYEQYF	TGTGCCAGCAGCCGTCCGGGACAGGGTTACTACGAGCAGTACTTC
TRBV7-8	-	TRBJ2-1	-	CASGEFSSYNEQFF	TGTGCCAGCGGGGAGTTCAGCTCCTACAATGAGCAGTTCTTC
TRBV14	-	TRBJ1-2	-	CASSQDAGAYYGYTF	TGTGCCAGCAGCCAAGATGCAGGGGCGTACTATGGCTACACCTTC
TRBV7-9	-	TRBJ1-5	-	CASSFRSRGDQPQHF	TGTGCCAGCAGCTTTCGTTCCAGGGGCGATCAGCCCCAGCATTTT
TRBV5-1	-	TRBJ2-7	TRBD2	CASSATSGSSPYEQYF	TGCGCCAGCAGCGCAACTAGCGGGAGTAGCCCCTACGAGCAGTACTTC
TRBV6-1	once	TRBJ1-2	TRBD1	CASSATQGAQVYGYTF	TGTGCCAGCAGTGCTACGCAGGGGGCGCAGGTCTATGGCTACACCTTC
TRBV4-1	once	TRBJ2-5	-	CASSQAWSQETQYF	TGCGCCAGCAGCCAAGCATGGTCCCAAGAGACCCAGTACTTC
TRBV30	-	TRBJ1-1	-	CAWSVLGRNTEAFF	TGTGCCTGGAGTGTATTAGGGAGGAACACTGAAGCTTTCTTT
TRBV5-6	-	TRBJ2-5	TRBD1	CASSRDRQIQETQYF	TGTGCCAGCAGCCGGGACAGACAAATCCAAGAGACCCAGTACTTC
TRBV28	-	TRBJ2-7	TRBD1	CAGGTGGSEQYF	TGTGCCGGGGGGACAGGGGGTAGCGAGCAGTACTTC
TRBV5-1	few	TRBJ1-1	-	CASRDGAGNTEAFF	TGCGCCAGCCGGGACGGGGCAGGGAACACTGAAGCTTTCTTT
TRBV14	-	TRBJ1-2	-	CASSQVPGREGYTF	TGTGCCAGCAGCCAAGTCCCGGGCAGGGAAGGCTACACCTTC
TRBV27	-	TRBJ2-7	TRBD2	CASSLLAREGYEQYF	TGTGCCAGCAGTTTACTCGCCAGGGAGGGCTACGAGCAGTACTTC
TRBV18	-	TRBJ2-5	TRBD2	CASSSLAGVTQYF	TGTGCCAGCTCATCGCTAGCGGGAGTGACCCAGTACTTC
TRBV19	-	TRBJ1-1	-	CASSILSRQTEAFF	TGTGCCAGTAGTATATTATCGAGACAGACTGAAGCTTTCTTT
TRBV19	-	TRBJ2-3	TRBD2	CASQTSGSLNTQYF	TGTGCCAGCCAAACTAGCGGGAGTTTGAATACGCAGTATTTT
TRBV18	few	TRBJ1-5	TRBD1	CASSPDRAVQPQHF	TGTGCCAGCTCACCGGACAGGGCTGTACAGCCCCAGCATTTT
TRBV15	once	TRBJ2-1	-	CATSRGTNEQFF	TGTGCCACCAGCAGAGGGACGAATGAGCAGTTCTTC
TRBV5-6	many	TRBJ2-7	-	CASSSTDRNYEQYF	TGTGCCAGCAGCTCGACCGACAGGAACTACGAGCAGTACTTC
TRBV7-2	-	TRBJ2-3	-	CASSLAGGTDTQYF	TGTGCCAGCAGCTTAGCAGGGGGCACAGATACGCAGTATTTT
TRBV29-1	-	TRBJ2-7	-	CSVSASNSYEQYF	TGCAGCGTTTCCGCTAGCAATTCCTACGAGCAGTACTTC
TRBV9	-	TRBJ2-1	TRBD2	CASSAPGTSIKGQFF	TGTGCCAGCAGCGCGCCCGGGACTAGCATCAAAGGGCAGTTCTTC
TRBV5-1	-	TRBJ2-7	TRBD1	CASSLGQGFDEQYF	TGCGCCAGCAGCTTGGGACAGGGGTTCGACGAGCAGTACTTC
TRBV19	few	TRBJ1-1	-	CASSIFPGTGNTEAFF	TGTGCCAGTAGTATATTTCCAGGTACGGGGAACACTGAAGCTTTCTTT
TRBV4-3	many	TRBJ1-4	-	CASSQDPLPGPVAEKLFF	TGCGCCAGCAGCCAAGACCCTTTACCGGGCCCTGTCGCGGAAAAACTGTTTTTT
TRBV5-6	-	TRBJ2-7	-	CASSLVGTGASSYEQYF	TGTGCCAGCAGCTTGGTTGGGACGGGCGCGAGCTCCTACGAGCAGTACTTC